A selection of T cell receptor beta chains follows, all from one sample in a study of T cell responses to AZD1222 COVID-19 vaccine. The assay was immunoSEQ multiplex PCR, and TCRdb's table has in-frame clones only and misses some. Seen here are around 130,000 clones, 90% observed once, and the top ten hold roughly 4.2%. The sequenced sample was peripheral blood, obtained 28 days after the second dose of the MenACWY control vaccine. The origin of the receptors is an adult who received the MenACWY meningococcal vaccine as a control. Each CDR3 is given with its conserved first and last residue. D genes are given only for firm matches. Size is stated for part of the rows, as once, few or many counts, or as a class when the clone is expanded.

TRBJ2-1	TRBV4-1	-	-	TGCGCCAGCAGCCCCCAGTCTGGTGAGCAGTTCTTC	CASSPQSGEQFF
TRBJ2-7	TRBV7-9	TRBD1	few	TGTGCCAGCAGCTTATTTGGGACAGAAAACTCCGAGCAGTACTTC	CASSLFGTENSEQYF
TRBJ1-6	TRBV6-1	TRBD1	-	TGTGCCAGCAGTGAGTCTCCGAGACAGGGGGCGGATTCACCCCTCCACTTT	CASSESPRQGADSPLHF
TRBJ1-4	TRBV6-1	-	-	TGTGCCAGCAGTGAAGACGGTAAAGGGAAGAATGAAAAACTGTTTTTT	CASSEDGKGKNEKLFF
TRBJ1-3	TRBV7-9	TRBD1	-	TGTGCCAGCAGCTCCCATGGGCAGGGGGCTAGAAACACCATATATTTT	CASSSHGQGARNTIYF
TRBJ1-1	TRBV28	TRBD1	-	TGTGCCACTAAGACAGGGTCTGTCAGTGAAGCTTTCTTT	CATKTGSVSEAFF
TRBJ2-1	TRBV7-8	TRBD2	-	TGTGCCAGCAGCTTAGATACAGCGGGATCCTACAATGAGCAGTTCTTC	CASSLDTAGSYNEQFF
TRBJ2-3	TRBV20-1	TRBD2	-	TGCAGTGCTAGTAATATAGGGGCGGTAGCGGGAGGGTGGAGCACAGATACGCAGTATTTT	CSASNIGAVAGGWSTDTQYF
TRBJ2-3	TRBV27	TRBD1	-	TGTGCCAGCAGTTTTGGAACAGGGGGCACAGATACGCAGTATTTT	CASSFGTGGTDTQYF
TRBJ2-1	TRBV7-3	-	-	TGTGCCAGCAGCGGGGGGCAGCGGGACGAGCAGTTCTTC	CASSGGQRDEQFF
TRBJ2-3	TRBV10-2	TRBD2	-	TGCGCCAGCAGCCTAGCGGGAGGACCAGATACGCAGTATTTT	CASSLAGGPDTQYF
TRBJ2-7	TRBV19	-	-	TGTGCCAGTAGTATTCATGATGGCGTCTCCTACGAGCAGTACTTC	CASSIHDGVSYEQYF
TRBJ2-3	TRBV6-2/TRBV6-3	TRBD2	few	TGTGCCAGCAGTTACGGTCGGCTAGCGGGGAGGAGGGATACGCAGTATTTT	CASSYGRLAGRRDTQYF
TRBJ1-2	TRBV12-5	-	-	TGTGCTAGTGGCCCCGCAGGGGTTAACTATGGCTACACCTTC	CASGPAGVNYGYTF
TRBJ1-2	TRBV5-1	-	-	TGCGCCAGCAGCTTGACGATCCCGTCGAATGGCTACACCTTC	CASSLTIPSNGYTF
TRBJ2-1	TRBV18	TRBD2	-	TGTGCCAGCTCACCGGGACTAGCGGGAGTAGATGAGCAGTTCTTC	CASSPGLAGVDEQFF
TRBJ2-7	TRBV6-5	-	-	TGTGCCAGCAACCCACAGGGTACCTACGAGCAGTACTTC	CASNPQGTYEQYF
TRBJ2-1	TRBV30	-	once	TGTGCCTGGAGTGCTCGACAGGTTTACAATGAGCAGTTCTTC	CAWSARQVYNEQFF
TRBJ2-7	TRBV5-1	TRBD2	-	TGCGCCAGCAGCTTGGCAGCGGGAGGGCCGTACGAGCAGTACTTC	CASSLAAGGPYEQYF
TRBJ1-2	TRBV9	-	once	TGTGCCAGCAGCGGGGGAGGGGTTACTAACTATGGCTACACCTTC	CASSGGGVTNYGYTF
TRBJ2-1	TRBV7-2	-	-	TGTGCCAGCAGCTTTTCGGGGGCGAGCAGCTACAATGAGCAGTTCTTC	CASSFSGASSYNEQFF
TRBJ1-4	TRBV6-5	TRBD1	-	TGTGCCAGCAGACGGACAGGGGGGGGTGAAAAACTGTTTTTT	CASRRTGGGEKLFF
TRBJ2-5	TRBV15	TRBD1	-	TGTGCCACCAGCAGTAGACAGGGGGCTTTTGGAGAGACCCAGTACTTC	CATSSRQGAFGETQYF
TRBJ2-4	TRBV28	TRBD2	-	TGTGCCAGCACCCCCCTCCCAGCGGGACTTAAAAACATTCAGTACTTC	CASTPLPAGLKNIQYF
TRBJ1-2	TRBV12-3/TRBV12-4	-	-	TGTGCCAGCAGATTTAGGGTTGACTATGGCTACACCTTC	CASRFRVDYGYTF
TRBJ2-7	TRBV27	-	-	TGTGCCAGCAGTTTCTCGGTTGGGTACGAGCAGTACTTC	CASSFSVGYEQYF
TRBJ2-5	TRBV10-3	TRBD1	few	TGTGCCATCAGTGGGACAGGGCAAGAGACCCAGTACTTC	CAISGTGQETQYF
TRBJ1-1	TRBV11-2	TRBD1	-	TGTGCCAGCAGCATTATGACAGGGATGAACACTGAAGCTTTCTTT	CASSIMTGMNTEAFF
TRBJ1-1	TRBV18	-	-	TGTGCCAGCTCACCAGGGGGGAACACTGAAGCTTTCTTT	CASSPGGNTEAFF
TRBJ1-1	TRBV4-1	-	-	TGCGCCAGCAGCCAAGACGCGAACACTGAAGCTTTCTTT	CASSQDANTEAFF
TRBJ2-3	TRBV10-2	TRBD1	once	TGCGCCAGCTGGGACAGGATGACAGATACGCAGTATTTT	CASWDRMTDTQYF
TRBJ2-2	TRBV11-3	TRBD2	few	TGTGCCAGCAGCACCGGGGGGGGCGGCACCGGGGAGCTGTTTTTT	CASSTGGGGTGELFF
TRBJ2-3	TRBV21-1	-	-	TGTGCCAGCAAACGGCTCCCGGGCCACCGGCATTTT	CASKRLPGHRHF
TRBJ2-1	TRBV7-9	TRBD2	-	TGTGCCAGCCGACCGACTAGCGGGGGATACAATGAGCAGTTCTTC	CASRPTSGGYNEQFF
TRBJ2-3	TRBV19	TRBD1	-	TGTGCCAGTAGTATTGCCCCGGGACAGGGAGCCACAGATACGCAGTATTTT	CASSIAPGQGATDTQYF
TRBJ2-1	TRBV5-1	-	once	TGCGCCAGCAGCTTTTGGGGGGAACCTGGCAATGAGCAGTTCTTC	CASSFWGEPGNEQFF
TRBJ2-1	TRBV5-6	TRBD1	-	TGTGCCAGCAGCTTGGGACAGGGGCTGAATTACAATGAGCAGTTCTTC	CASSLGQGLNYNEQFF
TRBJ1-1	TRBV18	-	-	TGTGCCAGCTCACCGCTCGACTTGGTAAACACTGAAGCTTTCTTT	CASSPLDLVNTEAFF
TRBJ2-5	TRBV7-2	-	-	TGTGCCAGCAGCCTTAGAGGGCGAGACCAAGAGACCCAGTACTTC	CASSLRGRDQETQYF
TRBJ2-2	TRBV6-5	-	-	TGTGCCAGCAGGGATCCCGGGGAGCTGTTTTTT	CASRDPGELFF